This T cell receptor (beta chain) stems from a study of T cell repertoires in cytomegalovirus infection. At the level of the study: Recently identified HLA-C-restricted CMV epitopes were among the peptides used. Through public TCR beta signatures, both CMV infection and matching HLA type were indicated.

V was cut by 6 bases and J by 7 bases, with 19 bases left in between. The CDR3 is 15 residues long. CDR1 is MNHNS, CDR2 SASEGT, per germline. TCRdb independently ran MiXCR on the reads; one entry per CDR3 protein. The sample gives around 770,000 distinct CDR3 sequences, just under 30% of which show up once; over 10% is in the top ten. Study-wide results and limits: It was HLA-C-restricted CMV-specific TCR beta clonotypes that dominated the response ex vivo.

The table lists this clonotype with a count of one. Antigen specificity is unknown. This sequence joins TRBV6-1 and TRBJ1-5; a weak D match, TRBD1 (6 bases). This clonotype was sampled from a human donor in good health (CMV status not recorded). Some clones in this sample may be carry-over from other donors' samples. The specimen was cultured CD8+ T cells from PBMCs, collected from culture after CMV antigen stimulation. CDR3 DNA sequence: TGTGCCAGCAGGGGCAGGGGCCCTAAGATACAGCCCCAGCATTTT. It yields the protein CASRGRGPKIQPQHF.